The text below deals with one T cell receptor beta chain. This receptor's antigen is unknown. Base qualities are not provided; no much larger clone lies one nucleotide away. This record belongs to a study of cytomegalovirus exposure and HLA in healthy donors (dated by TCRdb to about 2017). Regarding the research as a whole: An earlier analysis of 587 of the donors reported 250 to 350 Gb of sequence data and roughly 110 million unique TCR beta sequences from around 200 million T cells. About 310 gigabases of sequencing data and approximately 93 million unique TCR sequences were included in an early release covering around 600 HLA-typed donors. Of the 350 to 450 genotyped donors, 81% fell in the genetic ancestry cluster associated with self-reported Caucasian donors. The aim of the study was to test whether cataloging public T cell receptors could identify signatures of past pathogen exposure. The study used immunosequencing to profile the T cell repertoires of under 700 subjects and linked those repertoires to cytomegalovirus serostatus. Along with the approximately 620-subject first cohort, a separate validation cohort of 120 different subjects was used. To predict cytomegalovirus infection status, the study brought together high-throughput TCR immunosequencing, statistical association of individual TCRs with disease status, and machine learning. In a later analysis, previously published TCR beta repertoires from 550 to 750 donors were re-analyzed and high-resolution HLA genotyping was added so that TCR occurrence patterns could be studied. The later analysis used no new phenotypic data to find candidate immune exposures, relying instead on TCR beta sequences and their occurrence across donors. In an earlier analysis of a few hundred of the donors, high-throughput TCR beta sequencing was used to judge whether each TCR beta V gene segment behaved as functional or pseudogenic. Alongside the repertoire data, information on donor age, sex, ethnicity and CMV serostatus was compiled. A later genetic analysis used genome-wide SNP genotypes for about 55% of the 666 donors, treating that subset as a discovery cohort. Every repertoire in the discovery cohort had been generated on one and the same sequencing platform. Class I and class II HLA loci were covered by the typing at four-digit resolution. Typing coverage differed by locus: A, B, C, DRB1 and DQB1 were typed in roughly 620-630 donors, DQA1 in approximately 520, DPA1 in 600 to 610, and DPB1 in 472. Because of strong linkage in the cohort, four to six DR-DQ haplotypes were treated as single units for association and clustering. Among roughly 400 genotyped donors of the cohort, an average of approximately 230,000 unique TCR beta nucleotide sequences were sequenced per donor, about a sixth of them non-productive. Overall results and qualifications from the work: A cluster of highly shared sequence variants was judged likely to be a technical artifact of the sequencing pipeline. In vitro tests confirmed that three of the cytomegalovirus-associated TCR beta chains recognize cytomegalovirus antigens. HLA typing was unavailable for some donors at each locus, so association tests used only the typed subset. According to a later genetic analysis, donors in an Asian-associated ancestry cluster had fewer N-insertions in productive TCRs than the roughly 700-donor mean. A further reported finding was that TCR beta sequences accurately predicted the HLA-A and HLA-B alleles for most subjects in the first cohort. Because counts were too low, around 17 rarely observed V segments, including chromosome 9 orphons, were left out of the earlier analysis of roughly 600 of the donors. For the cohort, immune exposure information was limited to CMV serostatus. Most TCR sequences were seen in very few donors, while some public TCRs were found in many individuals. A later genetic analysis associated a missense DCLRE1C variant with V-gene and J-gene trimming of TCR beta chains, and an independent cohort replicated the association. The 87-base-pair reads could not distinguish some IMGT-functional V segments, including TRBV6-2 and TRBV6-3, so those segments were excluded. Correlated functional status among segregating V segments might be attributable to linkage disequilibrium, but an unknown experimental factor could not be ruled out. When HLA alleles, especially DR and DQ, strongly co-occurred, TCR associations were difficult to assign to individual alleles. In both the original and validation cohorts, the classifier was reported to diagnose cytomegalovirus status with high specificity and sensitivity. Specific HLA alleles were associated with some 15,000 TCR beta sequences at a false discovery rate of 0.05 in a later analysis. A later analysis found that most CMV-associated TCR beta chains appeared HLA-restricted, with HLA associations seemingly driven largely by CMV exposure. This cohort had only TCR beta chains sequenced, and the lack of alpha or paired-chain data limited which features could be detected. According to a later analysis, parvovirus B19, influenza, CMV and Epstein-Barr virus appeared linked to several top co-occurrence clusters. The study listed around 160 TCR beta chains as associated with cytomegalovirus. In an earlier analysis of roughly 500 of the donors, most TCR beta V segments appeared in productive rearrangements about 87% or about 30% of the time, broadly matching IMGT annotations. The authors suggested that the approach could potentially be extended to other disease states and immunological phenotypes. According to a later analysis, TCR association rates differed among HLA loci, with DRB1 alleles showing the most associated TCRs and HLA-C alleles showing the fewest. Compared with equally common non-associated chains, HLA-associated TCR beta chains in a later analysis were more clonally expanded and had lower generation probabilities. The presence/absence analyses assumed that sequencing depth was roughly uniform across donors, and that assumption may not be true.

Receptor libraries were prepared by the immunoSEQ multiplex PCR assay. The multiplex PCR relied on a mix of 60 forward primers for TCR Vbeta segments and 13 reverse primers for TCR Jbeta segments. The CDR3 region of rearranged TCR beta genes was amplified from genomic DNA by a multiplex PCR assay. On the Illumina HiSeq System, the amplified TCR beta libraries were sequenced as 87-base-pair reads. Turning to the authors' computational methods: A later analysis tallied roughly 76 million unique TCR beta chains across the approximately 670 repertoires, and approximately 12 million of those chains were shared by two or more donors. A nearest-neighbor algorithm error-corrected the raw reads and collapsed the reads into unique sequences, merging closely related sequences to remove PCR and sequencing errors. V, D and J gene segments were assigned by aligning CDR3 sequences to IMGT reference sequences. For a sequence to be retained, a match of at least six nucleotides was required to both a V gene segment and a J gene segment. A rearrangement counted as productive if the CDR3 had no stop codons and remained in frame with V and J, and every other rearrangement counted as non-productive. Following IMGT convention, CDR3 was defined as the stretch from the second conserved V-encoded cysteine to the conserved J-encoded phenylalanine. The earlier analysis of more than 450 of the donors excluded sequences that lacked an unambiguous match to a single V gene segment. In an earlier analysis of 500 to 750 of the donors, V segments were called functional above 56.7% productive rearrangements and were called segregating when the between-donor standard deviation exceeded 5%. A statistical classification framework was built for diagnosing cytomegalovirus status from the catalog of TCR beta chain sequences. A later analysis assigned V and J genes by comparing TCR nucleotide sequences with IMGT/GENE-DB human TR gene sequences. The TCRdist pipeline was used in a later analysis to assign CDR3 sequences and most-parsimonious VDJ recombination scenarios. A later analysis defined each TCR beta chain by its CDR3 amino acid sequence plus V-gene family, and excluded reads lacking a unique V-gene family. To address suspected cross-contamination and a sequencing artifact, a later analysis removed around 600 highly shared, low-generation-probability nucleotide sequences. In a later analysis, a clonal expansion index for each public chain was calculated from normalized within-repertoire ranks of inferred template counts. Generation probabilities in a later analysis came from a VDJ recombination model fitted to out-of-frame rearrangements, and those results were checked against IGoR. A later analysis scored TCR-TCR, TCR-HLA and TCR-CMV co-occurrence with hypergeometric tests, applying a repertoire-size bias correction to TCR pairs. A later analysis estimated false discovery rates by permuting HLA or CMV assignments 20 times. In a later analysis, co-occurring TCRs were grouped with DBSCAN, and TCRdist sequence similarity was added when clustering was performed within HLA-allele-positive subsets. Repertoires with fewer than 30,000 or more than 120,000 public chains, plus five repertoires with anomalous nucleotide sharing, were excluded from co-occurrence clustering. TCRdb's version of the immuneACCESS table is confined to in-frame rearrangements and falls short of the full clone set. An unresolved V gene accounts for under half of the shortfall where checked; the remainder is of unknown origin. V, J and clone size are those of that table, while D and trimming were read from the DNA. This sample lists 200,000 or so clones; more than 75% were detected once. The ten top clones hold roughly 0.73% of the sample.

According to the germline V gene, CDR1 reads SGHAT and CDR2 reads FQNNGV. From the cysteine through the phenylalanine, the CDR3 covers 13 amino acids. Here the CDR3 DNA is all that survives: 39 bases in frame from base 1. Deletion took 6 bases off V and 1 base off J, with a span of 10 bases between the germline ends. The cohort comprised more than 550 healthy bone marrow donors. At the time of sampling, all cohort members were nominally healthy, though unrecorded immune exposures were likely present. The donor tested CMV seronegative, placing the donor among the roughly 340 seronegative members of the cohort. A peripheral blood sample was collected from each donor, and TCR beta sequencing was performed on peripheral blood mononuclear cells. The Qiagen DNeasy Blood Extraction Kit was used to extract genomic DNA from the blood cell samples.

The sample taken for sequencing was PBMCs. The chain employs TRBV11-2 and TRBJ2-7, with a tentative D gene TRBD1 over 6 matching bases. This receptor was identified in a woman between 18 and 29 years old in good health and CMV-seronegative. Read as DNA, the sequence is TGTGCCAGCAGATCCCAGGGGTCCTACGAGCAGTACTTC. This encodes CASRSQGSYEQYF.